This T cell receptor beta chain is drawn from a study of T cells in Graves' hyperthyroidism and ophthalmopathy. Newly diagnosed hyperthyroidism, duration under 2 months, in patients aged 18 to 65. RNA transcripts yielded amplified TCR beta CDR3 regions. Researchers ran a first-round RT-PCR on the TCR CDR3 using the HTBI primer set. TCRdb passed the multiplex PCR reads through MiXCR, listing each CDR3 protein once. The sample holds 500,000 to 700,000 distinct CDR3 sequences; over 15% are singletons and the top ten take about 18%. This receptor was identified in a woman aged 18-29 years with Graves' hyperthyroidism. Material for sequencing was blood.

The DNA for the CDR3 is TGTGCCAGCAGCCCCTCGACCAACTACAATGAGCAGTTCTTC. It yields the protein CASSPSTNYNEQFF. The J gene is TRBJ2-1, the V gene TRBV9; D is undetermined. This CDR3 has 14 amino acids. Germline V gene data show CDR1 as SGDLS and CDR2 as YYNGEE. The ends were cut back, 4 bases at V and 3 bases at J, with 11 bases in the middle.